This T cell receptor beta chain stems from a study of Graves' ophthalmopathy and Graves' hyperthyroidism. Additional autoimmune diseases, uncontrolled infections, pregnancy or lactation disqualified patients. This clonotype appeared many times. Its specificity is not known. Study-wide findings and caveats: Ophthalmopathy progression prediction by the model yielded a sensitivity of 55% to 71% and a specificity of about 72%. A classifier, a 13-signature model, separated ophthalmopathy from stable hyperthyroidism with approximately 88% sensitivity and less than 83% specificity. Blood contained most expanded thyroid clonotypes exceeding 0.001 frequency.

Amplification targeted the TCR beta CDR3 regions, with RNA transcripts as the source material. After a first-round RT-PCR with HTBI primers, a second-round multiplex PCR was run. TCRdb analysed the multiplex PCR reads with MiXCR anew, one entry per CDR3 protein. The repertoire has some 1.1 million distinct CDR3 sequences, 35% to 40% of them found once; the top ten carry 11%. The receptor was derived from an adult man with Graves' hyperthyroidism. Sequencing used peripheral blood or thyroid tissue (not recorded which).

The CDR3 sequence is CASSVDVGYGYTF. The DNA of the CDR3 is TGTGCCAGCAGCGTTGACGTCGGCTATGGCTACACCTTC. The chain recombines TRBV9 with TRBJ1-2; D is uncertain. Germline V lookup: CDR1 SGDLS, CDR2 YYNGEE. The CDR3 length is 13 residues. V lost 2 bases and J 4 bases, leaving 9 bases between the germline ends.